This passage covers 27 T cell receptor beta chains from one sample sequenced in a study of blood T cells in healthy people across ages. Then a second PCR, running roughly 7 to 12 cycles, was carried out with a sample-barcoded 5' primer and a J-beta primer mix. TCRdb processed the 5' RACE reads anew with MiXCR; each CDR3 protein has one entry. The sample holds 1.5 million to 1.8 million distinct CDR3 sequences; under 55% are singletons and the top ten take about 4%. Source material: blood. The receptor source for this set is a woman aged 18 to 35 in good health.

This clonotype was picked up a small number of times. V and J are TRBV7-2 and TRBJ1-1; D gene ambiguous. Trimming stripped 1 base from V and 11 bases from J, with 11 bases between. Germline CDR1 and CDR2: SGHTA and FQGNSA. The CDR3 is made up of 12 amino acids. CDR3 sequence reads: CASSLVDRQAFF. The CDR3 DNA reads TGTGCCAGCAGCTTAGTGGACCGCCAGGCTTTCTTT.

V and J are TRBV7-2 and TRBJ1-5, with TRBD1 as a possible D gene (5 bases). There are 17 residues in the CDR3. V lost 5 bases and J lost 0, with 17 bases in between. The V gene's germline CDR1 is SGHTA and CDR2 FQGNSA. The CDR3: CASSKRGGISSNQPQHF. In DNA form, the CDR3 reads TGTGCCAGCAGCAAACGCGGGGGGATAAGTAGCAATCAGCCCCAGCATTTT.

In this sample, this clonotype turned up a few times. CDR3 in DNA: TGTGCCAGCAGTGAAGTGACAGGCCAAGAGACCCAGTACTTC. Protein product: CASSEVTGQETQYF. The rearrangement joins TRBV2 to TRBJ2-5; D is possibly TRBD1 (6 bases). The CDR3 extends over 14 amino acids. Germline CDR1 is SNHLY and CDR2 is FYNNEI. Trimming stripped 1 base from V and 1 base from J, with 7 bases between.

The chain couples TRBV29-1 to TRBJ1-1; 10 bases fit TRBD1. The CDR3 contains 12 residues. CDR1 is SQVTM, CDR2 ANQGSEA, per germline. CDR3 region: CSGDRGNTEAFF. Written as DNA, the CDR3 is TGCAGTGGGGACAGGGGGAACACTGAAGCTTTCTTT. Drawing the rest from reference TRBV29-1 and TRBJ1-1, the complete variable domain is SAVISQKPSRDICQRGTSLTIQCQVDSQVTMMFWYRQQPGQSLTLIATANQGSEATYESGFVIDKFPISRPNLTFSTLTVSNMSPEDSSIYLCSGDRGNTEAFFGQGTRLTVV.

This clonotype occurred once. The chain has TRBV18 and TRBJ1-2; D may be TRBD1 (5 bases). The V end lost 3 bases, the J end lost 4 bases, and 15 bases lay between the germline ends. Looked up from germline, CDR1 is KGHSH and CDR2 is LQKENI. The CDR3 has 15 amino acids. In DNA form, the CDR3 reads TGTGCCAGCTCACCGAGCCGGGACGGAATCTATGGCTACACCTTC. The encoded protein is CASSPSRDGIYGYTF.

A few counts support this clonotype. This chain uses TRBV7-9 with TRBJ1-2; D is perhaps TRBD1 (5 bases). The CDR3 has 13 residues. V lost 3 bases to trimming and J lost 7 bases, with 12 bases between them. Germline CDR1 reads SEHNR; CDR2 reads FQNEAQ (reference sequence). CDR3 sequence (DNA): TGTGCCAGCAGCTTTGGGACTCTAAGTGGCTACACCTTC. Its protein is CASSFGTLSGYTF.

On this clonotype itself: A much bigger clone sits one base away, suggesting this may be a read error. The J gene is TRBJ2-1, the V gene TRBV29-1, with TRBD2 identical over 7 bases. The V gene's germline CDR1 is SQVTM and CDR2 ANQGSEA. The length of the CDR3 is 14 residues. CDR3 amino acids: CGVSRDYAYNEQFF. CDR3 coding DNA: TGCGGCGTGAGCCGGGACTACGCCTACAATGAGCAGTTCTTC.

The CDR3: CASSQDKGLTNEKLFF. The CDR3 DNA follows: TGCGCCAGCAGCCAAGACAAGGGCCTAACTAATGAAAAACTGTTTTTT. The genes are TRBV4-1 and TRBJ1-4; D gene uncertain. CDR3 length: 16 amino acids. V lost 0 bases and J lost 1, with 9 bases in between. CDR1 is MGHRA and CDR2 is YSYEKL in the germline V gene.

The CDR3 sequence is CASSQELQGFYEQYF. CDR3 nucleotide sequence: TGCGCCAGCAGCCAAGAATTACAGGGTTTCTACGAGCAGTACTTC. The chain has TRBV4-1 and TRBJ2-7, with D possibly matching TRBD1 (6 bases). The V end was cut by 0 bases, the J end by 3 bases, with 12 bases between. The length of the CDR3 is 15 residues. CDR1 MGHRA and CDR2 YSYEKL come from the germline V gene.

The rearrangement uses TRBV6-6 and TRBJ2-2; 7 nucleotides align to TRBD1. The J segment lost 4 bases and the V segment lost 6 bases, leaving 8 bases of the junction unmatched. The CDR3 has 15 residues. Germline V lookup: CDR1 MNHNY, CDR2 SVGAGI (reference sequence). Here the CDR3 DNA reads TGTGCCAGCAGCAGACAGGGAATAGGCACCGGGGAGCTGTTTTTT. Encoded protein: CASSRQGIGTGELFF.

The CDR3 nucleotides are TGTGCCAGCAGCTTCGCGGACAGCGCGAACACTGAAGCTTTCTTT. This translates into CASSFADSANTEAFF. This chain joins TRBV7-9 and TRBJ1-1; D possibly corresponds to TRBD1 (6 bases). This CDR3 spans 15 amino acids. Germline assignment: CDR1 SEHNR and CDR2 FQNEAQ (reference sequence). V lost 3 bases and J lost 1, with 12 bases in between.

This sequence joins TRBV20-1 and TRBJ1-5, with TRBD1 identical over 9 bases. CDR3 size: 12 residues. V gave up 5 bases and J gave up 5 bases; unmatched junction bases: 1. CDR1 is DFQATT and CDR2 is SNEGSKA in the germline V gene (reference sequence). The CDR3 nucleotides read TGCAGTGCTGGGACAGGGTATCAGCCCCAGCATTTT. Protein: CSAGTGYQPQHF.

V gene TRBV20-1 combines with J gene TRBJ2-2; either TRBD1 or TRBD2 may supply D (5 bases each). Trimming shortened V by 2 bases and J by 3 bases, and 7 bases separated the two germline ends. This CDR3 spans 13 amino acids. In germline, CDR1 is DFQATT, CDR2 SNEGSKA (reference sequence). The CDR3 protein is CSARMGHTGELFF. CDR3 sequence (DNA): TGCAGTGCTAGAATGGGACACACCGGGGAGCTGTTTTTT.

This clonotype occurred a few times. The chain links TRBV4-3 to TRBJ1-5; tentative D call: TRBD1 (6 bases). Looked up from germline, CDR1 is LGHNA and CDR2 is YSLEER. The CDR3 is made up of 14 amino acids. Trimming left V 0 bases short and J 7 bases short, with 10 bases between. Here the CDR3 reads CASSQETGGQPQHF. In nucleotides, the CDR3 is TGCGCCAGCAGCCAAGAGACAGGAGGACAGCCCCAGCATTTT.

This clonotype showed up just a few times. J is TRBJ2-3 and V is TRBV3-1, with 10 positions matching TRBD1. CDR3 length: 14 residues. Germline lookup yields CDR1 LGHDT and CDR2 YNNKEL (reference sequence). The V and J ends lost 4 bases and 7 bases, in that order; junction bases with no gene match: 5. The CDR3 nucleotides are TGTGCCAGCAGCCCGACAGGGGGCCCGAATACGCAGTATTTT. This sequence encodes CASSPTGGPNTQYF.

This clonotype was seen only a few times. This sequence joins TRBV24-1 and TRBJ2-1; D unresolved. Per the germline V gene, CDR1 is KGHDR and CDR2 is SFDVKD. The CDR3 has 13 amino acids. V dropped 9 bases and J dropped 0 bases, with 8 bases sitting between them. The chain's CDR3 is CATSFGSYNEQFF. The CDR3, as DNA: TGTGCCACCTCTTTCGGCTCCTACAATGAGCAGTTCTTC.

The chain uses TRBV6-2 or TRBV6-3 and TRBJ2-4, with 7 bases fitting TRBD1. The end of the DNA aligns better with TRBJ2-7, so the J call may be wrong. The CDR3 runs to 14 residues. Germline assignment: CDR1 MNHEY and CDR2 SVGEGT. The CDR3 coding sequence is TGTGCCAGCAGAGGGACAGAGAGCTCCTACGAGCAGTACTTC. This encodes CASRGTESSYEQYF.

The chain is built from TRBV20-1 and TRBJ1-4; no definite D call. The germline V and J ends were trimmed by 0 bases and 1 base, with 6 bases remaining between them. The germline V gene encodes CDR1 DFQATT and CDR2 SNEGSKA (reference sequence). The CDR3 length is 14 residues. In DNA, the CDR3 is TGCAGTGCTAGAGATGGTGGAACTAATGAAAAACTGTTTTTT. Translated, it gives CSARDGGTNEKLFF.

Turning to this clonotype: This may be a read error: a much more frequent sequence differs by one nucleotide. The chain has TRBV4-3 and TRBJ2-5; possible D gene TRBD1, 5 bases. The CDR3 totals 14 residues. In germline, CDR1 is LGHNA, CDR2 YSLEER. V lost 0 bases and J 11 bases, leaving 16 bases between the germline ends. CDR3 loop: CASSQDRVSYKQYF. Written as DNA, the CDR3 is TGCGCCAGCAGCCAAGACAGGGTATCCTACAAGCAGTACTTC.

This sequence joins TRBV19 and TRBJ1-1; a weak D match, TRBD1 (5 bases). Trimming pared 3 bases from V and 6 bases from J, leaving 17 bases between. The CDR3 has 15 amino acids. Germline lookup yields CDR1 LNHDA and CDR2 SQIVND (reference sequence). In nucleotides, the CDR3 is TGTGCCAGTAGTATCCCGACGCAGGGCGGTGCTGAAGCTTTCTTT. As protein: CASSIPTQGGAEAFF.

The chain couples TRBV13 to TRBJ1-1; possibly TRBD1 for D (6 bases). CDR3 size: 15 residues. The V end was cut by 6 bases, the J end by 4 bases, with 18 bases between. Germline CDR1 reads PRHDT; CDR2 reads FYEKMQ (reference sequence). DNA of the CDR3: TGTGCCAGCAGGGATAGGAGGAGGGGGTTCACTGAAGCTTTCTTT. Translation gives CASRDRRRGFTEAFF.

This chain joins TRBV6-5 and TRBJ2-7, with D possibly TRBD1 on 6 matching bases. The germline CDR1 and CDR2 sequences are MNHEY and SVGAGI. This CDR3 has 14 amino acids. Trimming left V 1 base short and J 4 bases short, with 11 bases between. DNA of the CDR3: TGTGCCAGCAGTTACTTACAGGGTGGATACGAGCAGTACTTC. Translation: CASSYLQGGYEQYF.

The CDR3 bases are TGCGCCAGCAGCCAAGTAGGCGGGGGGGCGACAGATACGCAGTATTTT. This encodes CASSQVGGGATDTQYF. The V gene is TRBV4-3, the J gene TRBJ2-3; 9 nucleotides line up with TRBD2. The CDR3 has 16 residues. With 1 base clipped from V and 3 bases from J, the junction kept 5 bases outside the gene matches. Germline lookup yields CDR1 LGHNA and CDR2 YSLEER.

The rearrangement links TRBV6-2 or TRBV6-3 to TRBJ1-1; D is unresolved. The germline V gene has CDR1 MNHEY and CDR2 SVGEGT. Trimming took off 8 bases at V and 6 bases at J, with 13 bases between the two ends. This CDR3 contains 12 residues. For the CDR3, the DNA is TGTGCCAGCCTATCGGCTGCCCCTGAAGCTTTCTTT. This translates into CASLSAAPEAFF.

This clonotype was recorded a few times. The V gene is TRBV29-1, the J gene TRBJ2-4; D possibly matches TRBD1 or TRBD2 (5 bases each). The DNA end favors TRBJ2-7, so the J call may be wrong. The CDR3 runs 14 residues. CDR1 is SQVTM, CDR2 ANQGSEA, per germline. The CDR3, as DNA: TGCAGCGTTGCGGGCCTCCGTTTGGGACGCGAGCAGTACTTC. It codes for CSVAGLRLGREQYF.

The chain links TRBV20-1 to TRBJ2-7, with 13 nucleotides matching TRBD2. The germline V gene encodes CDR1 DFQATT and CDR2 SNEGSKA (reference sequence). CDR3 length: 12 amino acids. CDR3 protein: CSGLAGVNEQYF. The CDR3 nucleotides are TGCAGCGGACTAGCGGGAGTTAACGAGCAGTACTTC.

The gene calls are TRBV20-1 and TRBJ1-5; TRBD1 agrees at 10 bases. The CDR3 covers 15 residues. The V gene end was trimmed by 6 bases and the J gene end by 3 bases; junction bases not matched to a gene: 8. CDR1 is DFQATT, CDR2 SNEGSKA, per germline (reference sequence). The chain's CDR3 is CSALRDRGFNQPQHF. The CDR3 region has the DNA TGCAGTGCCTTGAGGGACAGGGGATTCAATCAGCCCCAGCATTTT.